The 21 T cell receptor beta chains below all came from one sample that was sequenced in a study of response to subunit inactivated influenza vaccine (dated by TCRdb to between 2017 and 2018). Library preparation used RT-PCR. The listed sequencing device is Illumina HiSeq 2500. TCRdb applied fastp at Q25 and MiXCR to the public reads, then kept only in-frame beta chains. Rows are combined by CDR3 protein, so each entry shows the most common genes and DNA. The sample table contains under 200,000 distinct CDR3 sequences; only one count was recorded for about 10% of them. Roughly 36% of the sample goes to the ten largest clones. Sequenced material: CD8+ T cells sorted from PBMCs, taken less than 30 months after vaccination. These receptors originate from a man between 50 and 75 years old who received an inactivated influenza vaccine. Donor details come from another sample of the same person, matched by shared clones.

This clonotype was seen a few times. CDR3 sequence reads: CASSREPTDLEQYF. The CDR3 DNA reads as TGCGCCAGCAGCCGGGAGCCAACAGACCTCGAGCAGTACTTC. This chain joins TRBV4-3 and TRBJ2-7; possibly TRBD2 for D (5 bases). The CDR3 is made up of 14 amino acids. V was pared by 4 bases and J by 6 bases, with 16 bases between. From germline, CDR1 is LGHNA and CDR2 YSLEER.

Written as DNA, the CDR3 is TGTGCCATGGGGGACAGCTACGAGCAGTACTTC. Protein product: CAMGDSYEQYF. The genes are TRBV10-3 and TRBJ2-7, with TRBD1 matching 7 bases. The V segment lost 9 bases and the J segment 3 bases; nucleotides outside the gene matches: 2. This CDR3 comprises 11 residues. Germline loops: CDR1 ENHRY, CDR2 SYGVKD.

The chain employs TRBV20-1 and TRBJ2-2; TRBD1 might be the D (6 bases). The CDR3 runs to 14 residues. Trimming removed 4 bases from V and 0 bases from J, with 9 bases in between. CDR1 and CDR2 (germline): DFQATT, SNEGSKA (reference sequence). CDR3 loop: CSAIRGANTGELFF. CDR3 DNA: TGCAGTGCTATCAGGGGAGCGAACACCGGGGAGCTGTTTTTT.

V usage is TRBV10-2 and J usage is TRBJ2-7; 8 bases agree with TRBD2. The germline CDR1 and CDR2 sequences are WSHSY and SAAADI. With 8 bases clipped from V and 2 bases from J, the junction kept 11 bases outside the gene matches. The CDR3 sequence is 15 residues long. CDR3: CASSRVGTRPYEQYF. CDR3 DNA sequence: TGCGCCAGCTCGAGAGTGGGGACTAGACCCTACGAGCAGTACTTC.

There are many counts of this clonotype. The rearrangement links TRBV6-6 to TRBJ2-2, with 7 bases identical to TRBD1. Germline CDR1 MNHNY, CDR2 SVGAGI (reference sequence). Trimming cost V 8 bases and J 2 bases; bases outside gene matches: 2. The CDR3 spans 13 residues. The CDR3 region is CASGQVNTGELFF. The DNA of the CDR3 is TGTGCCAGCGGACAGGTCAACACCGGGGAGCTGTTTTTT.

For this clonotype: Since a much larger clone is just one base distant, this may be a read error. V and J are TRBV15 and TRBJ2-7, with D perhaps matching TRBD1 (5 bases). Germline V lookup: CDR1 LNHNV, CDR2 YYDKDF (reference sequence). The CDR3 has 12 residues. The chain's CDR3 is CATSKWGYEQDF. The CDR3 DNA reads TGTGCCACCAGCAAGTGGGGCTACGAGCAGGACTTC.

This clonotype has a handful of counts. For the CDR3, the DNA is TGTGCCAGCCGGGACCTCATAGCCCACGAGCAGTACTTC. Protein: CASRDLIAHEQYF. The chain couples TRBV6-1 to TRBJ2-7; tentatively, D is TRBD1 or TRBD2 (5 bases each). V was pared by 8 bases and J by 5 bases, with 16 bases between. This CDR3 has 13 residues. Germline CDR1 and CDR2: MNHNS and SASEGT.

This clonotype was picked up many times. The CDR3 loop reads CAISESISVSYEQYF. CDR3 bases: TGTGCCATCAGTGAGTCGATCAGTGTTTCCTACGAGCAGTACTTC. This sequence joins TRBV10-3 and TRBJ2-7; no clear D. Germline CDR1 reads ENHRY; CDR2 reads SYGVKD. Trimming cost V 0 bases and J 1 base, with 10 bases left between them. The CDR3 consists of 15 residues.

In this sample, this clonotype turned up a few times. V is TRBV20-1 and J is TRBJ2-1, with 7 bases identical to TRBD2. The length of the CDR3 is 15 residues. Germline V gives CDR1 DFQATT, CDR2 SNEGSKA (reference sequence). Losses at the gene ends were 2 bases for V and 4 bases for J; bases not matched to a gene: 8. For the CDR3, the DNA is TGCAGTGCTAGAAATCGGGAGGCCCTTTACAATGAGCAGTTCTTC. Translating it yields CSARNREALYNEQFF.

Worth noting for this clonotype: A read error may account for a junction end that differs from germline. This chain connects TRBV7-9 to TRBJ2-5; D possibly corresponds to TRBD1 (5 bases). In germline, CDR1 is SEHNR, CDR2 FQNEAQ (reference sequence). This CDR3 is built from 15 residues. CDR3 sequence (DNA): TGTGCCAGCACCTTACTTAGGGGTTACCAAGAGACCCAGTACTTC. It encodes CASTLLRGYQETQYF.

The gene calls are TRBV7-9 and TRBJ1-1, with 7 bases aligning to TRBD1. The CDR3 runs 11 residues. Germline-derived CDR1 and CDR2 are SEHNR and FQNEAQ (reference sequence). Trimming at V came to 10 bases and at J to 7 bases, leaving 6 bases not matched to a gene. DNA for the CDR3: TGTGCCACGACAGGGAGGGGTGAAGCTTTCTTT. Protein sequence: CATTGRGEAFF.

The J gene is TRBJ2-1, the V gene TRBV4-3, with D maybe TRBD2 (6 bases). This CDR3 has 18 amino acids. CDR1 is LGHNA and CDR2 is YSLEER in the germline V gene. With 3 bases removed from V and 2 bases from J, the gap between germline ends came to 20 bases. For the CDR3, the DNA is TGCGCCAGCAGCCAGAACCCGTCCCGGACGGGAGCCTACAATGAGCAGTTCTTC. Translating gives CASSQNPSRTGAYNEQFF.

This clonotype was recorded a few times. The rearrangement uses TRBV4-1 and TRBJ1-1; D unresolved. The CDR3 is 15 residues long. From germline, CDR1 is MGHRA and CDR2 YSYEKL. Trimming left V 1 base short and J 1 base short, with 10 bases between. The DNA for the CDR3 is TGCGCCAGCAGCCAAGGCCTGACACCGAACACTGAAGCTTTCTTT. Translated, it gives CASSQGLTPNTEAFF.

This clonotype came up many times. This rearrangement joins TRBV15 to TRBJ1-1, with a tentative D call TRBD1 (5 bases). This CDR3 is built from 13 residues. CDR1 and CDR2 (germline): LNHNV, YYDKDF (reference sequence). The V gene lost 5 bases and the J gene lost 5 bases, with 12 bases spanning the gap. Written as DNA, the CDR3 is TGTGCCACCAGCGGCAGGGAGTTAACTGAAGCTTTCTTT. This translates into CATSGRELTEAFF.

The CDR3 bases are TGCAGTGCTCCCCTGGGATGGGAAAAATGGACCCAGTACTTC. This codes for CSAPLGWEKWTQYF. The gene calls are TRBV20-1 and TRBJ2-5; D uncertain. CDR1 is DFQATT, CDR2 SNEGSKA, per germline (reference sequence). The CDR3 is 14 amino acids. The V end was cut by 5 bases, the J end by 7 bases, with 20 bases between.

CDR3 sequence (DNA): TGCAGTGCTAGAGATGATTGGCTAGTCCCTGAGCAGTTCTTC. This gives the protein CSARDDWLVPEQFF. The chain links TRBV20-1 to TRBJ2-1, with D hard to call. Germline V gives CDR1 DFQATT, CDR2 SNEGSKA (reference sequence). CDR3 size: 14 residues. V was trimmed by 0 bases and J by 9 bases, leaving 15 bases between them.

The table lists this clonotype with a few counts. The chain links TRBV20-1 to TRBJ1-1, with no clear D. V lost 6 bases and J lost 4, with 12 bases in between. Germline lookup yields CDR1 DFQATT and CDR2 SNEGSKA (reference sequence). This CDR3 has 12 amino acids. The CDR3 protein is CSAWRRGTEAFF. DNA of the CDR3: TGCAGTGCCTGGCGGCGCGGCACTGAAGCTTTCTTT.

The J gene is TRBJ2-2, the V gene TRBV24-1; 12 nucleotides line up with TRBD1. The CDR3 spans 18 residues. Germline values: CDR1 KGHDR, CDR2 SFDVKD. V shed 5 bases, J shed 6 bases, and the junction held 12 bases outside the gene matches. The CDR3 nucleotides read TGTGCCACCAGTGCGGGACAGGGGGCGAGTTTTTTGCCCGGGGAGCTGTTTTTT. It translates to CATSAGQGASFLPGELFF.

In this sample, this clonotype turned up a few times. This rearrangement joins TRBV10-3 to TRBJ2-3; D gene unclear. The V and J ends lost 11 bases and 2 bases respectively, with 14 bases between them. CDR3 length: 13 residues. CDR1 and CDR2 (germline): ENHRY, SYGVKD. The CDR3 nucleotides read TGTGCCGCCATGGGCACATCCACAGATACGCAGTATTTT. This encodes CAAMGTSTDTQYF.

The V gene is TRBV4-3, the J gene TRBJ2-3; tentative D call: TRBD2 (5 bases). Per the germline V gene, CDR1 is LGHNA and CDR2 is YSLEER. The CDR3 contains 14 residues. Trimming left V 3 bases short and J 2 bases short, with 9 bases between. The CDR3 DNA reads TGCGCCAGCAGCCAGGACCTAGCCACAGATACGCAGTATTTT. Protein product: CASSQDLATDTQYF.

A few counts support this clonotype. The chain joins TRBV29-1 to TRBJ1-2, with TRBD1 as a possible D gene (5 bases). Trimming left V 5 bases short and J 4 bases short, with 14 bases between. The CDR3 extends over 13 amino acids. Germline CDR1 SQVTM, CDR2 ANQGSEA. The chain's CDR3 is CSVKGGGVYGYTF. The DNA for the CDR3 is TGCAGCGTTAAGGGCGGGGGGGTCTATGGCTACACCTTC.